Sequencing of this TCR beta chain was carried out in a study of post-analysis software for immune sequencing data. The wider study: Patients had relapsing-remitting, secondary progressive or progressive-relapsing multiple sclerosis; some lacked subtype.

CDR3 length: 14 residues. Germline CDR1 and CDR2: MDHEN and SYDVKM. With 6 bases clipped from V and 4 bases from J, the junction kept 2 bases outside the gene matches. Whole-study findings and limits: Multiple sclerosis patients showed significantly lower normalized Chao1 diversity than controls did. Patients had higher frequencies than controls of five TRBV segments, including TRBV5-6, TRBV5-1 and TRBV20-1.

About this clonotype: Its antigen remains unidentified.

cDNA libraries for TCR beta contained unique molecular identifiers. TCRdb independently ran MiXCR on the PCR reads; one entry per CDR3 protein. The repertoire holds hundreds of thousands of distinct CDR3 sequences, with approximately 53% as singletons. Sequencing was done on a sample of blood. This rearrangement joins TRBV28 to TRBJ1-5, with 11 positions matching TRBD1. The receptor comes from a girl aged 5-17 years with multiple sclerosis. The CDR3 loop is CASRGTGGNQPQHF. CDR3 sequence (DNA): TGTGCCAGCAGGGGGACAGGGGGTAATCAGCCCCAGCATTTT.